This T cell receptor (beta chain) was captured in a study of T-cell reconstitution after alpha-beta-depleted transplantation in children. Unique molecular identifiers were incorporated during preparation of the TCRbeta library. TCRdb ran MiXCR on the PCR reads and lists one entry per CDR3 protein. This table holds over 150,000 distinct CDR3 sequences, 6.5% to 7.5% found once. Germline values: CDR1 LGHNA, CDR2 YNFKEQ. The V gene lost 0 bases and the J gene lost 8 bases, with 4 bases spanning the gap. The CDR3 runs 11 residues. This clonotype occurred many times. The sequence derives from a human donor who donated a stem cell graft to a child with Wiskott-Aldrich syndrome. The chain has TRBV4-2 and TRBJ1-2; no firm D call. Sequences were derived from PBMCs from the stem cell graft donor, sampled from the stem cell graft. DNA for the CDR3: TGTGCCAGCAGCCAAGAGACGGGCTACACCTTC. Translating gives CASSQETGYTF.